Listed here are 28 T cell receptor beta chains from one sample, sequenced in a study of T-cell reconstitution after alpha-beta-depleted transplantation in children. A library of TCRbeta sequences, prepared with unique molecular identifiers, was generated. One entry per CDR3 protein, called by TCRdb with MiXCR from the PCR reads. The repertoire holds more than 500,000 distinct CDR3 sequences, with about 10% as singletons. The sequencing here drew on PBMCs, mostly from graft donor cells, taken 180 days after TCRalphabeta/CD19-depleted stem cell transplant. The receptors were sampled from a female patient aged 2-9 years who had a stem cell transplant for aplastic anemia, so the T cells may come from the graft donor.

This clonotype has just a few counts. The CDR3 coding sequence is TGTGCCAGCAGCCGGACGCAGGGAACTGAAGCTTTCTTT. Translating it yields CASSRTQGTEAFF. The V call is TRBV7-2, the J call TRBJ1-1; D possibly corresponds to TRBD1 (5 bases). With 5 bases removed from V and 5 bases from J, the gap between germline ends came to 12 bases. The germline CDR1 and CDR2 sequences are SGHTA and FQGNSA. This CDR3 region has 13 residues.

CDR3 bases: TGTGCCACCAGCAGGGGGGACAGGGGTTATGGCTACACCTTC. Protein: CATSRGDRGYGYTF. The V call is TRBV15, the J call TRBJ1-2, with TRBD1 matching 10 bases. The CDR3 loop spans 14 amino acids. Germline CDR1 reads LNHNV; CDR2 reads YYDKDF (reference sequence). Unmatched junction bases numbered 3, after V lost 3 bases and J lost 5 bases.

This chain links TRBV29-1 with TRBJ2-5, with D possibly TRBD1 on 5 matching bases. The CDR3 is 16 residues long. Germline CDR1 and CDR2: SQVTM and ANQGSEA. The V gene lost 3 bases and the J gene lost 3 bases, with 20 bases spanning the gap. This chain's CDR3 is CSVERSSFRGKETQYF. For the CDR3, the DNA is TGCAGCGTTGAGAGAAGTAGTTTTAGGGGTAAAGAGACCCAGTACTTC.

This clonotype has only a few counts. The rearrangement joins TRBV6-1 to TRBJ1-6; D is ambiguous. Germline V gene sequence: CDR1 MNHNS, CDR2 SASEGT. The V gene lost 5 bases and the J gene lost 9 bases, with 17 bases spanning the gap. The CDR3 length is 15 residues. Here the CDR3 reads CASSLTPDGSSPLHF. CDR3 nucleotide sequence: TGTGCCAGCAGTCTTACCCCGGATGGAAGTTCACCCCTCCACTTT.

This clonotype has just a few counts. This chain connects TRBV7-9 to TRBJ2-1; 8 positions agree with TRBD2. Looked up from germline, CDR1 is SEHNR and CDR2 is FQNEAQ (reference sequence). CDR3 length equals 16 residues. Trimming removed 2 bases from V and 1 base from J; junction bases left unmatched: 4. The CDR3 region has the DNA TGTGCCAGCAGCTTACCAGCGGGAGAGTCCTACAATGAGCAGTTCTTC. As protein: CASSLPAGESYNEQFF.

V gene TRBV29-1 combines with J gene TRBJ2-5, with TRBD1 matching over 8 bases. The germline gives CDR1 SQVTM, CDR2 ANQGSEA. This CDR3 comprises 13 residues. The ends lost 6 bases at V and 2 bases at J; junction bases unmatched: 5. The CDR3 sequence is CSVRQGIQETQYF. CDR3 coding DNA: TGCAGCGTCAGACAGGGGATACAAGAGACCCAGTACTTC.

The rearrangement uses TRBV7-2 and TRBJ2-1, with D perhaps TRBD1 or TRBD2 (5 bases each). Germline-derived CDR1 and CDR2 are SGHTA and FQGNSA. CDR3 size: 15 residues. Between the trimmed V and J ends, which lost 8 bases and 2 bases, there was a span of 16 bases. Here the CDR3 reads CASASGTAPYNEQFF. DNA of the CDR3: TGTGCCAGCGCCTCCGGGACCGCTCCCTACAATGAGCAGTTCTTC.

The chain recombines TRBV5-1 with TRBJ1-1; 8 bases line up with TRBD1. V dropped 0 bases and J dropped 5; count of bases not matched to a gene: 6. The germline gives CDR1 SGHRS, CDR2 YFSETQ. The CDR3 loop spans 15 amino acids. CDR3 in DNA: TGCGCCAGCAGCTTGGCGGGACAGGTACCAACTGAAGCTTTCTTT. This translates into CASSLAGQVPTEAFF.

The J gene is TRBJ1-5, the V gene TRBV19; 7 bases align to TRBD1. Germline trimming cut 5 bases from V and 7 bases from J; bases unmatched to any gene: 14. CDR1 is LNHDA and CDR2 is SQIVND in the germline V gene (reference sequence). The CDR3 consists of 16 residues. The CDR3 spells CASSAPGTAWGQPQHF. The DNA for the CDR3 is TGTGCCAGTAGTGCCCCCGGGACAGCTTGGGGACAGCCCCAGCATTTT.

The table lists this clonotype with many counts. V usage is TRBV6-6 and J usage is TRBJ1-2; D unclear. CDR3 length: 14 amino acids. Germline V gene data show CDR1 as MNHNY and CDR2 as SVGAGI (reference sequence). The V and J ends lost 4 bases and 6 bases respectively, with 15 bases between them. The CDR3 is CASSFLSLVHGYTF. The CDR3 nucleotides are TGTGCCAGCAGTTTTTTATCACTGGTTCATGGCTACACCTTC.

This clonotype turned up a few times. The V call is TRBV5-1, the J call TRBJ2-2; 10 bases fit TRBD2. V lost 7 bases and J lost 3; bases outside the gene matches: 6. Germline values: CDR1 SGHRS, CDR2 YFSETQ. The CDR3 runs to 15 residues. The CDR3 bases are TGCGCCAGCCACAAGACTAGCGGGTACACCGGGGAGCTGTTTTTT. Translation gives CASHKTSGYTGELFF. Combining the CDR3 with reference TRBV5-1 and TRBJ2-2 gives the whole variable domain KAGVTQTPRYLIKTRGQQVTLSCSPISGHRSVSWYQQTPGQGLQFLFEYFSETQRNKGNFPGRFSGRQFSNSRSEMNVSTLELGDSALYLCASHKTSGYTGELFFGEGSRLTVL.

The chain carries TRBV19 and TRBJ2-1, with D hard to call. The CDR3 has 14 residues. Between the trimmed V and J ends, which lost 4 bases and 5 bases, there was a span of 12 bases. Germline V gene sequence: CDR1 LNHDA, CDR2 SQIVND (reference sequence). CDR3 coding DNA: TGTGCCAGTAGTAAGACGGGCAGCGACAATGAGCAGTTCTTC. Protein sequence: CASSKTGSDNEQFF.

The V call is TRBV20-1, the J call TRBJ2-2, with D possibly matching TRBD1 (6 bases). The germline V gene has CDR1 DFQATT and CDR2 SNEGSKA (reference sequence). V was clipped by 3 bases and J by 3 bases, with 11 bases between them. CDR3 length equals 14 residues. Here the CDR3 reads CSASGQGYTGELFF. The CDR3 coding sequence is TGCAGTGCTAGTGGCCAGGGGTACACCGGGGAGCTGTTTTTT.

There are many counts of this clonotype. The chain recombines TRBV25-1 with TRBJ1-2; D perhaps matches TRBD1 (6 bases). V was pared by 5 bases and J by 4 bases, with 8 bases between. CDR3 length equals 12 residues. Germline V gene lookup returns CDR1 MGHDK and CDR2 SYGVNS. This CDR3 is CASSRGGYGYTF. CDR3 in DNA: TGTGCCAGCAGTAGGGGGGGCTATGGCTACACCTTC.

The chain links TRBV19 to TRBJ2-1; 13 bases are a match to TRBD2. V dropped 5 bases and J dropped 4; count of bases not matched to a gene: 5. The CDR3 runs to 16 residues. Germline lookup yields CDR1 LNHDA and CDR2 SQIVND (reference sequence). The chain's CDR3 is CASSVGLAGVYNEQFF. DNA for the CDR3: TGTGCCAGTAGTGTAGGACTAGCGGGAGTATACAATGAGCAGTTCTTC. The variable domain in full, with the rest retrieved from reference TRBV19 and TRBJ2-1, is DGGITQSPKYLFRKEGQNVTLSCEQNLNHDAMYWYRQDPGQGLRLIYYSQIVNDFQKGDIAEGYSVSREKKESFPLTVTSAQKNPTAFYLCASSVGLAGVYNEQFFGPGTRLTVL.

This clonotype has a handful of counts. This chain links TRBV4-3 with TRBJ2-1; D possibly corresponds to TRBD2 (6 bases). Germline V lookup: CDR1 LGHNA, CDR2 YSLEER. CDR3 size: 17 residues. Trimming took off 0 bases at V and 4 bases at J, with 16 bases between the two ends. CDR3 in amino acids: CASSQDEGLYGYNEQFF. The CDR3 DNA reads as TGCGCCAGCAGCCAAGACGAAGGACTATACGGGTACAATGAGCAGTTCTTC.

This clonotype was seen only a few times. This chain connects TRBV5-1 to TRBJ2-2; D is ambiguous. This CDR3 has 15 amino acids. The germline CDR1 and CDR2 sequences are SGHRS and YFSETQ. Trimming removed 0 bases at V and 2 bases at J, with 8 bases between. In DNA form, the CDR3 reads TGCGCCAGCAGCTTGGCTCAGATAAACACCGGGGAGCTGTTTTTT. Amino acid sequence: CASSLAQINTGELFF.

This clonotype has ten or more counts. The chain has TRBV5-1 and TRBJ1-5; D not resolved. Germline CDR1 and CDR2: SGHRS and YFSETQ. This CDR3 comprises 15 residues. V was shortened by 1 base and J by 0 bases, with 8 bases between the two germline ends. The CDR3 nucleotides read TGCGCCAGCAGCTTGTCGTCCGGTAGCAATCAGCCCCAGCATTTT. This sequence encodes CASSLSSGSNQPQHF. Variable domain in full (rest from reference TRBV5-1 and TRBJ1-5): KAGVTQTPRYLIKTRGQQVTLSCSPISGHRSVSWYQQTPGQGLQFLFEYFSETQRNKGNFPGRFSGRQFSNSRSEMNVSTLELGDSALYLCASSLSSGSNQPQHFGDGTRLSIL.

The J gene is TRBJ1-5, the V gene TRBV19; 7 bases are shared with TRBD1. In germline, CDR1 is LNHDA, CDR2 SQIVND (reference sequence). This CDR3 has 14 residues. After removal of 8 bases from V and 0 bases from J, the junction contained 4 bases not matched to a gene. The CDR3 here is CASGRDSSNQPQHF. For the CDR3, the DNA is TGTGCCAGTGGCCGGGACAGTAGCAATCAGCCCCAGCATTTT.

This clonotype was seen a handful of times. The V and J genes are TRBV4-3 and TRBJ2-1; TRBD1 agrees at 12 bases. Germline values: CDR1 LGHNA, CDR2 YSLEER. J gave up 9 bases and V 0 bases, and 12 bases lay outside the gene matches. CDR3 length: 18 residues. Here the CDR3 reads CASSQDGLGGQGAGEQFF. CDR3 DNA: TGCGCCAGCAGCCAAGATGGGCTCGGGGGACAGGGGGCAGGTGAGCAGTTCTTC.

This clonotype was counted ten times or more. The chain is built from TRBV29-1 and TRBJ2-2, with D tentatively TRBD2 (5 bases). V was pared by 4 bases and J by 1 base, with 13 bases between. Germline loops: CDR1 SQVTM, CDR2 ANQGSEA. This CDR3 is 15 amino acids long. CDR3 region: CSVGRGLLNTGELFF. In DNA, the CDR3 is TGCAGCGTTGGACGGGGTCTGCTGAACACCGGGGAGCTGTTTTTT.

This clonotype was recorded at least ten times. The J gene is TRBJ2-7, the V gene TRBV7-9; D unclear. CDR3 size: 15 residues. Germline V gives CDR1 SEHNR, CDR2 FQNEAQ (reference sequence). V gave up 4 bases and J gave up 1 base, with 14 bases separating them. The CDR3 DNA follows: TGTGCCAGCAGCTCGACTCATTGGAATTCCTACGAGCAGTACGTC. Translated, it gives CASSSTHWNSYEQYV.

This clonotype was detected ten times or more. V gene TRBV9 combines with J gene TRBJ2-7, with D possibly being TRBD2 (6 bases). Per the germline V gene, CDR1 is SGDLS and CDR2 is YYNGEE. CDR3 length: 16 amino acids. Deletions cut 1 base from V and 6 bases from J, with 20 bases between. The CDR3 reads CASSVSPSGFLVEQYF. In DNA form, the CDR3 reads TGTGCCAGCAGCGTATCCCCCAGCGGGTTTTTAGTCGAGCAGTACTTC.

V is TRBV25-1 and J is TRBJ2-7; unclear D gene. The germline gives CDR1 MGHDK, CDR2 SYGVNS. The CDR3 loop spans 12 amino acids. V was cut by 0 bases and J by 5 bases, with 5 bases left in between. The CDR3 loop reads CASSEYPHEQYF. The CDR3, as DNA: TGTGCCAGCAGTGAATATCCGCACGAGCAGTACTTC.

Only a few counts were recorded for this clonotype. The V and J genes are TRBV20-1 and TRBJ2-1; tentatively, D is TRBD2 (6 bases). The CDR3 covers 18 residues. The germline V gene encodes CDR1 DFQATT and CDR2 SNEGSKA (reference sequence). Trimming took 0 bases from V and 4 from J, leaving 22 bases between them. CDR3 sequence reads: CSARDPLDYPLSYNEQFF. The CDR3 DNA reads TGCAGTGCTAGAGACCCCTTGGACTATCCCCTTTCGTACAATGAGCAGTTCTTC.

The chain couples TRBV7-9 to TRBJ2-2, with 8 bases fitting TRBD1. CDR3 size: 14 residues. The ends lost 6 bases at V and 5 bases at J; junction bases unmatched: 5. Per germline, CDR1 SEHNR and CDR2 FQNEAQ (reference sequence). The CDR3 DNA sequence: TGTGCCAGCAGGTCAGGGGGCGCGACCGGGGAGCTGTTTTTT. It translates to CASRSGGATGELFF.

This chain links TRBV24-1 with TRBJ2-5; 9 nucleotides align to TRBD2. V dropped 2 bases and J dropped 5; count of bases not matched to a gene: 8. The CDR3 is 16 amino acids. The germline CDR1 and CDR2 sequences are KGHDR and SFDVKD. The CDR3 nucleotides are TGTGCCACCAGTGATTCCGGCGGGAGGGCCGTGGAGACCCAGTACTTC. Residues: CATSDSGGRAVETQYF.

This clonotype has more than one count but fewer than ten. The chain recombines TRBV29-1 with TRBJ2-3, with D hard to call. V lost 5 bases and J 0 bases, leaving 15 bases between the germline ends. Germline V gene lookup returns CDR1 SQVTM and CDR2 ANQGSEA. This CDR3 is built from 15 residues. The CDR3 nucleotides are TGCAGCGTTACCGATAGGGCTACTAGCACAGATACGCAGTATTTT. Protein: CSVTDRATSTDTQYF.